This TCR beta chain is drawn from a study of cytomegalovirus exposure and HLA in healthy donors. The PCR made use of 60 Vbeta and 13 Jbeta primers. Some clones are missing from TCRdb's copy, which holds only in-frame ones; the method was immunoSEQ multiplex PCR. The sample holds 140,000 or so clones. The CDR3 covers 14 residues. The V end was cut by 0 bases, the J end by 4 bases, with 7 bases between. The germline V gene encodes CDR1 LGHNA and CDR2 YNFKEQ. The sample was PBMCs. This receptor was taken from a male donor in good health and CMV-seronegative. This sequence joins TRBV4-2 and TRBJ1-5, with D possibly being TRBD1 (6 bases). The CDR3: CASSQEQGNQPQHF. The CDR3 nucleotides are TGTGCCAGCAGCCAAGAACAGGGAAATCAGCCCCAGCATTTT.